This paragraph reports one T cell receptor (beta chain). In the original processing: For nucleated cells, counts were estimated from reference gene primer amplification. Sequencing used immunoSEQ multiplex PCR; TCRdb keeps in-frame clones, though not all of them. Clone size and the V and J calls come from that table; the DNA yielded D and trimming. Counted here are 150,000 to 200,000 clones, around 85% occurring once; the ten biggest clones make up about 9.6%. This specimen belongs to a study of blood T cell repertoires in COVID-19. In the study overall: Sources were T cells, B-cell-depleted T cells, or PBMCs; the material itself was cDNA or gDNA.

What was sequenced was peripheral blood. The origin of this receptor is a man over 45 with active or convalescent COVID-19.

For the CDR3, the DNA is TGTGCCAGCAGCCGGACTAGCGGGGATTCTGGCACAGATACGCAGTATTTT. Translating it yields CASSRTSGDSGTDTQYF. The genes are TRBV7-9 and TRBJ2-3; TRBD2 matches at 12 bases. Germline CDR1 and CDR2: SEHNR and FQNEAQ (reference sequence). The ends lost 5 bases at V and 1 base at J; junction bases unmatched: 7. The CDR3 has 17 amino acids.